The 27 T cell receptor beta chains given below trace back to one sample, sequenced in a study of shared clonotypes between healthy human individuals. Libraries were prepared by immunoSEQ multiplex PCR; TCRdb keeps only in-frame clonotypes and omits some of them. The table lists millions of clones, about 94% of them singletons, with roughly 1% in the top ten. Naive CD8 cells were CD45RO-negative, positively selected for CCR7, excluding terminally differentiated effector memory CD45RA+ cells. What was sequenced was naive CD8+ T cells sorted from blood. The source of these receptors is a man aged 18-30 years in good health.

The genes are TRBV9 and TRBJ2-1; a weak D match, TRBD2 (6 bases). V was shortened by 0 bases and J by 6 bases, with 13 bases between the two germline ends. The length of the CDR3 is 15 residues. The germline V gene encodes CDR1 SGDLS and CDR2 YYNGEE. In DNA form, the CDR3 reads TGTGCCAGCAGCGTAGAGTCGGGAGAGGGCAATGAGCAGTTCTTC. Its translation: CASSVESGEGNEQFF.

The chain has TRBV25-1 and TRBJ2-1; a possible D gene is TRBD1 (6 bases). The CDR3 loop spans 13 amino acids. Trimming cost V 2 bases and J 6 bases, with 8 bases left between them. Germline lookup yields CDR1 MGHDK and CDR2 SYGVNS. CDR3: CASSEGGINEQFF. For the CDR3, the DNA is TGTGCCAGCAGTGAAGGGGGCATCAATGAGCAGTTCTTC.

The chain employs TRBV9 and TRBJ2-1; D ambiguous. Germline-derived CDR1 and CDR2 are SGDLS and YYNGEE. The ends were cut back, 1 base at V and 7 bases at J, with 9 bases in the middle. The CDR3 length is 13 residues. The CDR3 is CASSVMTDNEQFF. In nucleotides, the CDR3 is TGTGCCAGCAGCGTAATGACGGATAATGAGCAGTTCTTC. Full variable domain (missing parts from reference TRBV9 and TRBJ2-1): DSGVTQTPKHLITATGQRVTLRCSPRSGDLSVYWYQQSLDQGLQFLIQYYNGEERAKGNILERFSAQQFPDLHSELNLSSLELGDSALYFCASSVMTDNEQFFGPGTRLTVL.

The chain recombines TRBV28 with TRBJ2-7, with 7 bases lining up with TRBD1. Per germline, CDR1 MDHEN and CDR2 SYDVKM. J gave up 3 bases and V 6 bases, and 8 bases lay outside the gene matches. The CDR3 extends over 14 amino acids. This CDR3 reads CASSSRGFVYEQYF. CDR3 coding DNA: TGTGCCAGCAGCTCCAGGGGGTTTGTCTACGAGCAGTACTTC.

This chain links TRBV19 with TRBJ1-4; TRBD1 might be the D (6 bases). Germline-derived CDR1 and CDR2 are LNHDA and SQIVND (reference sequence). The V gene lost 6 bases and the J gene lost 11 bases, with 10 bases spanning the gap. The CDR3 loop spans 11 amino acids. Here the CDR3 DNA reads TGTGCCAGTAGATCGGACAGTAAACTGTTTTTT. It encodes CASRSDSKLFF.

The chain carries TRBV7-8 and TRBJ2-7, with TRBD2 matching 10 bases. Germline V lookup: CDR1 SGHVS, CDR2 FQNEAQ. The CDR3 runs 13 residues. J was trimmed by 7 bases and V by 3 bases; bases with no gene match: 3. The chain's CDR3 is CASSLASGSEQYF. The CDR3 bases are TGTGCCAGCAGCTTGGCTAGCGGGAGTGAGCAGTACTTC.

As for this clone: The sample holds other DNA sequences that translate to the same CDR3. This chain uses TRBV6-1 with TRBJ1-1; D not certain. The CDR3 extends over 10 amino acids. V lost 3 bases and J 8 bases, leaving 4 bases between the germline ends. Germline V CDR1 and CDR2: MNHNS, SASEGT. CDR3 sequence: CASSEGEAFF. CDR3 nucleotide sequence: TGTGCCAGCAGTGAGGGGGAAGCTTTCTTT.

CDR3 DNA: TGTGCCAGCAGCGCTCCTGGGACAGGGGGCCGCAACGAGCAGTACTTC. Protein product: CASSAPGTGGRNEQYF. This rearrangement joins TRBV7-2 to TRBJ2-7, with 12 bases lining up with TRBD1. Germline CDR1 and CDR2: SGHTA and FQGNSA. There are 16 residues in the CDR3. The junction had 10 bases not matched to a gene; V was cut back by 5 bases and J by 5 bases. Based on the CDR3 plus reference TRBV7-2 and TRBJ2-7, the full variable domain is GAGVSQSPSNKVTEKGKDVELRCDPISGHTALYWYRQSLGQGLEFLIYFQGNSAPDKSGLPSDRFSAERTGGSVSTLTIQRTQQEDSAVYLCASSAPGTGGRNEQYFGPGTRLTVT.

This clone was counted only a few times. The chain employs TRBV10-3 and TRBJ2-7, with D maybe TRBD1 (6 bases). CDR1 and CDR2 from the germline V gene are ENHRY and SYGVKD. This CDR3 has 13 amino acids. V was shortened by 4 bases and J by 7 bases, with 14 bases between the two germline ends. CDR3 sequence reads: CAISGGDMGEQYF. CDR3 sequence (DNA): TGTGCCATCAGTGGTGGGGACATGGGAGAGCAGTACTTC.

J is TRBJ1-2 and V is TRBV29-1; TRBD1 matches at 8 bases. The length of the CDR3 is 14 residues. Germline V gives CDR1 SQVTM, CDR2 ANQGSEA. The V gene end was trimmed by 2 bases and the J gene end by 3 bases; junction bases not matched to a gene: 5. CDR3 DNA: TGCAGCGTTGAACAGTTGGGACAGGACTATGGCTACACCTTC. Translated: CSVEQLGQDYGYTF.

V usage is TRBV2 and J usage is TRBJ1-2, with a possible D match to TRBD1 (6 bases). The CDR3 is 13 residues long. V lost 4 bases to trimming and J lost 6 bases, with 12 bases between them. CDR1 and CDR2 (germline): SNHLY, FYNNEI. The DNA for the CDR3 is TGTGCCAGCAGTGGGTCACAGGGACATGGCTACACCTTC. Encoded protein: CASSGSQGHGYTF.

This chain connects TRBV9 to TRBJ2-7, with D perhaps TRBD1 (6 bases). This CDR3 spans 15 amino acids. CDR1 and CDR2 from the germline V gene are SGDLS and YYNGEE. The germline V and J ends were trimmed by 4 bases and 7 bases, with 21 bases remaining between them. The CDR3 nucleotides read TGTGCCAGCAGCTCTGTGACAGGCCCCTTTTCAGAGCAGTACTTC. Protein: CASSSVTGPFSEQYF. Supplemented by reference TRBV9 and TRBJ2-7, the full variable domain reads DSGVTQTPKHLITATGQRVTLRCSPRSGDLSVYWYQQSLDQGLQFLIQYYNGEERAKGNILERFSAQQFPDLHSELNLSSLELGDSALYFCASSSVTGPFSEQYFGPGTRLTVT.

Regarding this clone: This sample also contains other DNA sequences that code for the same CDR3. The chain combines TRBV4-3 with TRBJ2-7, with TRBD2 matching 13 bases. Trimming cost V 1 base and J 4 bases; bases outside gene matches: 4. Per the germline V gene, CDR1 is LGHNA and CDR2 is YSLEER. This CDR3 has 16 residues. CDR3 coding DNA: TGCGCCAGCAGCCAAGGGACTAGCGGGAGTTCTTACGAGCAGTACTTC. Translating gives CASSQGTSGSSYEQYF.

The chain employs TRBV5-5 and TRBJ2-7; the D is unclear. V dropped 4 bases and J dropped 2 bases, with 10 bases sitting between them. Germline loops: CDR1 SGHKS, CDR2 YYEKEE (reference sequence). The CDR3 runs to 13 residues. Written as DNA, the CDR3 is TGTGCCAGCAGCGGTCCTCCCGCCTACGAGCAGTACTTC. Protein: CASSGPPAYEQYF.

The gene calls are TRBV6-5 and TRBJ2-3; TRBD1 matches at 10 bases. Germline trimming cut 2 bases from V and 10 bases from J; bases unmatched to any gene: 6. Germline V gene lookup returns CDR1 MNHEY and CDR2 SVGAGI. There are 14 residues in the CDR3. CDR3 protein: CASSYGTGVVAQYF. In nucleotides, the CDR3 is TGTGCCAGCAGTTACGGGACAGGGGTTGTTGCGCAGTATTTT.

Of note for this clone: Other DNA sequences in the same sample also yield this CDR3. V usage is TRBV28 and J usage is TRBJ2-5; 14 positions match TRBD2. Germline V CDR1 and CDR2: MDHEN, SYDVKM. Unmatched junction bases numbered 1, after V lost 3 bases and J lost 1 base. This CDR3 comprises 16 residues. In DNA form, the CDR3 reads TGTGCCAGCAGTTTCGGACTAGCGGGGGGCCAAGAGACCCAGTACTTC. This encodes CASSFGLAGGQETQYF.

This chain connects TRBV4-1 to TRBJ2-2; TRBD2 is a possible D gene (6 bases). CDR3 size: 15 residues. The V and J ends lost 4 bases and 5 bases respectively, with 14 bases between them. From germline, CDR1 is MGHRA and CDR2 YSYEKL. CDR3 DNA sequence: TGCGCCAGCAGCCCAGCTCCAGGAGGGACCGGGGAGCTGTTTTTT. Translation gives CASSPAPGGTGELFF.

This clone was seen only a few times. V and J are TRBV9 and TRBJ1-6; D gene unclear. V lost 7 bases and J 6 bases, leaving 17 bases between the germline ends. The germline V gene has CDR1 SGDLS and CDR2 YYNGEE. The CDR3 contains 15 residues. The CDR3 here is CASGREGWPNSPLHF. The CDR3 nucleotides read TGTGCCAGCGGAAGGGAGGGATGGCCTAATTCACCCCTCCACTTT.

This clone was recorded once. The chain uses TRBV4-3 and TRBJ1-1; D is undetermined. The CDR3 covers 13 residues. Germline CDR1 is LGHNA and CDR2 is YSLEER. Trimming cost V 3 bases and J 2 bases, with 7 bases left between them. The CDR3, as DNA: TGCGCCAGCAGCCAGATCGCAAACACTGAAGCTTTCTTT. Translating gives CASSQIANTEAFF.

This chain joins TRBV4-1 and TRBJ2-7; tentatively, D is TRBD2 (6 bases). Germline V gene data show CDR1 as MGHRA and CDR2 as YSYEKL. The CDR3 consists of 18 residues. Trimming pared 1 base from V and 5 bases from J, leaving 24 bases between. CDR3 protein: CASSQVNNWDSRSDEQYF. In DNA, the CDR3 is TGCGCCAGCAGCCAAGTAAACAACTGGGACTCCCGATCGGACGAGCAGTACTTC.

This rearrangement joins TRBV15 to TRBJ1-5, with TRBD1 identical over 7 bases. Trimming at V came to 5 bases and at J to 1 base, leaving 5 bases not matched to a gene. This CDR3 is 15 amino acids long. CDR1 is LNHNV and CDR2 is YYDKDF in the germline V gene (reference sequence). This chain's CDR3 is CATSPLGQSNQPQHF. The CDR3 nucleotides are TGTGCCACCAGCCCCCTGGGACAGAGCAATCAGCCCCAGCATTTT.

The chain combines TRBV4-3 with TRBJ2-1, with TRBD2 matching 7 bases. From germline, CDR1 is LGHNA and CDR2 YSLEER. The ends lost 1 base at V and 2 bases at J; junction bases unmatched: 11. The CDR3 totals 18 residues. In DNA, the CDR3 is TGCGCCAGCAGCCAAGTCCATGCGGGAGCGATCCCCTACAATGAGCAGTTCTTC. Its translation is CASSQVHAGAIPYNEQFF.

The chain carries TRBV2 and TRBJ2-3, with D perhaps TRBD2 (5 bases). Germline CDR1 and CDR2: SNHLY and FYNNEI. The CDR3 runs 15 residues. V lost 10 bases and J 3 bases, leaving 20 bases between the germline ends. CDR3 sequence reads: CANTDSRRGTDTQYF. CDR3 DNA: TGTGCCAACACGGACTCCCGGAGAGGGACAGATACGCAGTATTTT.

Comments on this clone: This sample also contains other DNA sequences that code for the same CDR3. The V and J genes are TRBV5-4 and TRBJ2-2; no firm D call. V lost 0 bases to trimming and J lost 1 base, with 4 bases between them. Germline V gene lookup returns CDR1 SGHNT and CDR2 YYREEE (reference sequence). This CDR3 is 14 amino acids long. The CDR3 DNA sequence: TGTGCCAGCAGCTTGGGACTGAACACCGGGGAGCTGTTTTTT. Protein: CASSLGLNTGELFF.

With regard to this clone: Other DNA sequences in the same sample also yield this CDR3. CDR3 sequence: CASSLAGGEDTQYF. CDR3 DNA sequence: TGTGCCAGCAGCTTAGCGGGAGGAGAAGATACGCAGTATTTT. V is TRBV7-2 and J is TRBJ2-3, with D possibly matching TRBD2 (6 bases). V was pared by 0 bases and J by 5 bases, with 9 bases between. The CDR3 totals 14 residues. Per the germline V gene, CDR1 is SGHTA and CDR2 is FQGNSA.

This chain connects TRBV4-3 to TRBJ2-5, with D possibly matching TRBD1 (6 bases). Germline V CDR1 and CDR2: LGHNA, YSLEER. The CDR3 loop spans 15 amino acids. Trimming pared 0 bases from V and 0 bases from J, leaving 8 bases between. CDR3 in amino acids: CASSQDQGYQETQYF. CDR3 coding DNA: TGCGCCAGCAGCCAAGATCAGGGGTACCAAGAGACCCAGTACTTC.

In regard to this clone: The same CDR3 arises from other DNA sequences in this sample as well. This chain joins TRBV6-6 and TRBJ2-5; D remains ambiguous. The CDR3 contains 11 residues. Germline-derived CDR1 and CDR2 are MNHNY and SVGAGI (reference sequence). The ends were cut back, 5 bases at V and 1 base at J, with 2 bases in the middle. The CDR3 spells CASSLQETQYF. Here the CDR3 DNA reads TGTGCCAGCAGTCTCCAAGAGACCCAGTACTTC.